The present T cell receptor (beta chain) was sequenced within a study of PD-1 and CTLA-4 blockade in melanoma. Sequenced by immunoSEQ multiplex PCR; TCRdb stores in-frame clones only, minus some. This repertoire shows about 16,000 clones, around three quarters found once; its top ten account for approximately 14%. Germline V CDR1 and CDR2: WSHSY, SAAADI. This CDR3 is 14 amino acids long. Trimming removed 2 bases from V and 3 bases from J, with 8 bases in between. Specimen: CD8+ T cells from peripheral blood, collected from a patient given anti-PD-1 treatment. The chain joins TRBV10-2 to TRBJ2-1; no reliable D call. The sequence came from a human donor with melanoma. CDR3 DNA: TGCGCCAGCAGTGAGCGGCTTCTCTACAATGAGCAGTTCTTC. Translating gives CASSERLLYNEQFF.